The rows below give T cell receptor beta chains drawn from one sample of a study of chemoradiotherapy in HPV16-positive cancers. The method was immunoSEQ multiplex PCR; TCRdb's version includes in-frame clones alone and lacks a portion of them. The sample comprises approximately 12,000 clones, more than 75% of which are singletons, and roughly 5.2% rests with the top ten. The source was blood, collected from a patient who underwent chemoradiotherapy. The receptor set was obtained from a human donor with HPV-associated anogenital cancer. CDR3s include the opening cysteine and the closing phenylalanine or tryptophan. A D gene is named only where the DNA matches it firmly. Expanded clones are given a class, and other clones once, few, many or no size at all.

cdr3_aa cdr3_nt j_call v_call clone_size d_call
CASSPRGSTSGQETQYF TGTGCCAGCTCACCACGCGGATCGACTAGCGGGCAAGAGACCCAGTACTTC TRBJ2-5 TRBV18 NA TRBD2
CASSVANIAGGRTGELFF TGTGCCAGCAGCGTAGCTAACATAGCGGGGGGTCGGACCGGGGAGCTGTTTTTT TRBJ2-2 TRBV9 NA TRBD2
CASSPGTGADTQYF TGTGCCAGCAGTCCTGGGACAGGGGCAGATACGCAGTATTTT TRBJ2-3 TRBV6-1 NA TRBD1
CASSLQGFLYTEAFF TGTGCCAGCAGCTTACAGGGGTTCCTATACACTGAAGCTTTCTTT TRBJ1-1 TRBV5-4 once TRBD1
CASSQGRDLSPLHF TGTGCCAGCAGCCAAGGACGAGACCTGTCACCCCTCCACTTT TRBJ1-6 TRBV14 NA NA
CASSLDGRGGLYGYTF TGTGCCAGCAGCTTGGATGGCAGGGGAGGGTTGTATGGCTACACCTTC TRBJ1-2 TRBV5-6 NA NA
CASSGNYEQYF TGCGCCAGCAGCGGCAACTACGAGCAGTACTTC TRBJ2-7 TRBV5-1 NA NA
CASSLYYGYTF TGTGCCAGCAGCCTCTACTATGGCTACACCTTC TRBJ1-2 TRBV7-2 NA NA
CASNPGGLSGTQYF TGTGCCAGTAACCCCGGGGGGCTCAGTGGGACCCAGTACTTC TRBJ2-5 TRBV19 NA NA
CASSPRVLNTEAFF TGTGCCAGCAGCCCGAGGGTTTTGAACACTGAAGCTTTCTTT TRBJ1-1 TRBV9 NA NA
CASSEDWGVGGYTF TGTGCCAGCAGTGAAGATTGGGGAGTGGGTGGCTACACCTTC TRBJ1-2 TRBV6-1 NA NA
CARSSGGYTF TGTGCCAGAAGCTCGGGTGGCTACACCTTC TRBJ1-2 TRBV5-3 NA NA
CASSRTDTQYF TGTGCCAGTAGTCGAACAGATACGCAGTATTTT TRBJ2-3 TRBV19 NA NA
CATSSDLIPGRAAF TGTGCCACCAGCAGCGATTTGATACCAGGGCGCGCCGCGTTT TRBJ1-4 TRBV15 NA NA
CASTDQGPSSEKLFF TGTGCCAGCACGGACCAGGGGCCGAGTTCTGAAAAACTGTTTTTT TRBJ1-4 TRBV2 once NA
CASSISPYRTERNTEAFF TGTGCCAGTAGTATCAGTCCCTACAGGACAGAGAGGAACACTGAAGCTTTCTTT TRBJ1-1 TRBV19 NA NA
CASSKEGAFYNSPLHF TGTGCCAGCAGCAAAGAGGGGGCGTTTTATAATTCACCCCTCCACTTT TRBJ1-6 TRBV21-1 NA NA
CASSSQTGLGNTEAFF TGTGCCAGCAGCTCGCAAACAGGGTTAGGCAACACTGAAGCTTTCTTT TRBJ1-1 TRBV11-2 NA NA
CASSSPGGGAVDTQYF TGTGCCAGCAGTTCCCCTGGCGGGGGGGCCGTAGATACGCAGTATTTT TRBJ2-3 TRBV28 NA TRBD2
CASSRPGTGKAFF TGTGCCAGCAGTCGCCCCGGGACAGGGAAAGCTTTCTTT TRBJ1-1 TRBV28 NA TRBD1
CATTSGGAQETQYF TGTGCCACCACTAGCGGGGGGGCCCAAGAGACCCAGTACTTC TRBJ2-5 TRBV15 NA TRBD2
CSVEQRLHSGNTIYF TGCAGCGTTGAACAGCGGTTGCACTCTGGAAACACCATATATTTT TRBJ1-3 TRBV29-1 NA NA
CASSERTGGNTF TGTGCCAGCAGCGAGAGGACAGGGGGCAACACCTTC TRBJ1-2 TRBV6-1 once TRBD1
CASRPQGAGNSPLHF TGTGCCAGCAGGCCACAGGGGGCCGGTAATTCACCCCTCCACTTT TRBJ1-6 TRBV27 NA TRBD1
CSVEGLAGAWETQYF TGCAGCGTTGAAGGGCTAGCGGGGGCCTGGGAGACCCAGTACTTC TRBJ2-5 TRBV29-1 NA TRBD2
CASSKGQGVHYGYTF TGTGCCAGTAGTAAAGGACAGGGGGTCCACTATGGCTACACCTTC TRBJ1-2 TRBV19 NA TRBD1
CASSQQMNTEAFF TGTGCCAGCAGTCAACAGATGAACACTGAAGCTTTCTTT TRBJ1-1 TRBV7-9 NA NA
CASSWGQGGNTIYF TGTGCCAGCAGCTGGGGACAGGGGGGAAACACCATATATTTT TRBJ1-3 TRBV5-6 NA TRBD1
CASSQLQRGNEQFF TGTGCCAGCTCACAACTCCAGCGGGGAAATGAGCAGTTCTTC TRBJ2-1 TRBV18 NA TRBD2
CAWSAGQGKKLFF TGTGCCTGGAGTGCAGGACAGGGAAAAAAACTGTTTTTT TRBJ1-4 TRBV30 NA TRBD1
CASSIQGVPEAFF TGTGCCAGCAGCATACAGGGGGTCCCTGAAGCTTTCTTT TRBJ1-1 TRBV5-6 NA TRBD1
CASSGTDLNEQFF TGTGCCAGCAGTGGAACGGACCTCAATGAGCAGTTCTTC TRBJ2-1 TRBV9 NA NA
CASGLGVQTYGYTF TGTGCCAGCGGACTCGGCGTACAGACCTATGGCTACACCTTC TRBJ1-2 TRBV5-4 NA NA
CASSLLSKPEAFF TGTGCCAGCAGTTTATTAAGTAAGCCCGAAGCTTTCTTT TRBJ1-1 TRBV28 NA NA
CASSLGGGAGWKQYF TGTGCCAGCAGTTTGGGTGGAGGGGCAGGTTGGAAGCAGTACTTC TRBJ2-7 TRBV28 NA NA
CSVDSGTGSTEAFF TGCAGCGTTGACTCCGGGACAGGGAGTACTGAAGCTTTCTTT TRBJ1-1 TRBV29-1 NA TRBD1
CARSPVRKRLRTSGVGDTQYF TGTGCCAGAAGCCCGGTAAGAAAGAGACTGCGGACTAGCGGGGTGGGAGATACGCAGTATTTT TRBJ2-3 TRBV5-3 NA TRBD2
CASSLTGRDGYTF TGTGCCAGCAGTTTAACAGGGAGGGATGGCTACACCTTC TRBJ1-2 TRBV28 NA NA
CASSLTGLSGNTIYF TGTGCCAGCAGCCTAACAGGCCTCTCTGGAAACACCATATATTTT TRBJ1-3 TRBV7-9 few NA
CASSIDSHEKLFF TGTGCCAGTAGTATCGATTCCCACGAAAAACTGTTTTTT TRBJ1-4 TRBV19 NA NA
CASSLGITDTQYF TGTGCCAGCAGCTTAGGGATCACAGATACGCAGTATTTT TRBJ2-3 TRBV7-8 once NA
CASSYQTSGVYEQYF TGTGCCAGCAGCTATCAGACTAGCGGGGTATACGAGCAGTACTTC TRBJ2-7 TRBV7-6 NA TRBD2
CASSSTADTQYF TGTGCCAGCAGCTCCACGGCAGATACGCAGTATTTT TRBJ2-3 TRBV7-8 NA NA
CSAAGGNTEAFF TGCAGCGCTGCGGGGGGGAACACTGAAGCTTTCTTT TRBJ1-1 TRBV29-1 NA NA
CASSQDSAGVTGELFF TGCGCCAGCAGCCAAGATTCGGCAGGGGTCACCGGGGAGCTGTTTTTT TRBJ2-2 TRBV4-1 NA NA
CASSLESVLGTNGNTIYF TGTGCCAGCAGCTTAGAGAGTGTGTTAGGGACAAATGGAAACACCATATATTTT TRBJ1-3 TRBV7-2 NA NA
CASSAALGTGELFF TGTGCCAGCAGTGCGGCCCTCGGAACCGGGGAGCTGTTTTTT TRBJ2-2 TRBV2 once NA
CASSPAGGSGTQYF TGTGCCAGTAGTCCAGCGGGGGGGTCAGGTACGCAGTATTTT TRBJ2-3 TRBV19 NA TRBD2